This passage covers 29 T cell receptor beta chains from one sample sequenced in a study of T cell changes during pregnancy in multiple sclerosis. The repertoire was sequenced with immunoSEQ multiplex PCR; TCRdb's copy has only in-frame clones and lacks some. The profile shows tens of thousands of clones, 85% to 90% of them singletons. The sequences come from CD4+ T cells from peripheral blood mononuclear cells, collected in the first trimester of pregnancy. The receptors shown here come from a female donor with multiple sclerosis, enrolled in a pregnancy study.

The chain has TRBV28 and TRBJ1-5; 12 bases match TRBD1. This CDR3 has 16 residues. V lost 8 bases, J lost 6 bases, and 11 bases stayed unmatched. Germline V lookup: CDR1 MDHEN, CDR2 SYDVKM. The CDR3 nucleotides read TGTGCCAGCCTCACGGGGGGACAGGGGGCTAGTCAGCCCCAGCATTTT. Its protein product is CASLTGGQGASQPQHF.

The rearrangement links TRBV6-1 to TRBJ2-2; tentatively, D is TRBD2 (5 bases). Looked up from germline, CDR1 is MNHNS and CDR2 is SASEGT. Trimming took 8 bases from V and 2 from J, leaving 12 bases between them. This CDR3 is 14 amino acids long. The CDR3 region is CASGGTVNTGELFF. Here the CDR3 DNA reads TGTGCCAGCGGAGGAACCGTTAACACCGGGGAGCTGTTTTTT.

The chain links TRBV29-1 to TRBJ2-1; 7 bases are a match to TRBD1. The length of the CDR3 is 11 residues. Unmatched junction bases numbered 6, after V lost 8 bases and J lost 8 bases. The germline V gene encodes CDR1 SQVTM and CDR2 ANQGSEA. CDR3 amino acids: CSSSGQDEQFF. The CDR3 DNA follows: TGCAGCTCTTCCGGACAGGATGAGCAGTTCTTC.

This clone was observed a single time. The V gene is TRBV6-6, the J gene TRBJ2-1, with TRBD2 identical over 7 bases. The CDR3 is 13 amino acids. J lost 5 bases, V lost 4 bases, and 2 bases had no gene match. Germline values: CDR1 MNHNY, CDR2 SVGAGI (reference sequence). The CDR3 loop reads CASSWLADNEQFF. The CDR3 coding sequence is TGTGCCAGCAGTTGGCTAGCGGACAATGAGCAGTTCTTC.

This chain connects TRBV18 to TRBJ2-1, with 8 bases matching TRBD2. The CDR3 consists of 16 residues. The trim removed 3 bases at V and 6 bases at J, leaving 10 bases unmatched. The V gene's germline CDR1 is KGHSH and CDR2 LQKENI. The CDR3 DNA follows: TGTGCCAGCTCACCCCAAAGAGCGGGGGTGTTCAATGAGCAGTTCTTC. This codes for CASSPQRAGVFNEQFF.

The chain joins TRBV5-6 to TRBJ2-1, with D possibly TRBD2 on 6 matching bases. Germline V gene sequence: CDR1 SGHDT, CDR2 YYEEEE. The CDR3 runs to 16 residues. Trimming took 0 bases from V and 4 from J, leaving 14 bases between them. The CDR3 coding sequence is TGTGCCAGCAGCTTGGCGGTTAGCGGAGCTTACAATGAGCAGTTCTTC. It yields the protein CASSLAVSGAYNEQFF.

The V call is TRBV11-2, the J call TRBJ1-5, with D perhaps matching TRBD1 (5 bases). CDR1 and CDR2 from the germline V gene are SGHAT and FQNNGV. The CDR3 is 14 amino acids. The V and J ends lost 6 bases and 4 bases respectively, with 13 bases between them. CDR3 nucleotide sequence: TGTGCCAGCAGTCCCGCGGGGCCTAATCAGCCCCAGCATTTT. Translation: CASSPAGPNQPQHF.

The chain carries TRBV15 and TRBJ2-5; 11 nucleotides match TRBD2. V was pared by 0 bases and J by 7 bases, with 4 bases of the junction left unmatched. The CDR3 is made up of 15 amino acids. Germline V gene sequence: CDR1 LNHNV, CDR2 YYDKDF (reference sequence). In DNA, the CDR3 is TGTGCCACCAGCAGAGAACTAGCGGGGGAGGGGACCCAGTACTTC. This codes for CATSRELAGEGTQYF.

The J gene is TRBJ2-3, the V gene TRBV9; 7 bases match TRBD2. This CDR3 has 18 amino acids. Per the germline V gene, CDR1 is SGDLS and CDR2 is YYNGEE. The V and J ends lost 0 bases and 2 bases, in that order; junction bases with no gene match: 12. The CDR3 DNA reads as TGTGCCAGCAGCGTAGGTCCCTCTGGCGGGAGCCCCACAGATACGCAGTATTTT. Its protein product is CASSVGPSGGSPTDTQYF.

This chain joins TRBV19 and TRBJ1-2; TRBD1 might be the D (6 bases). CDR3 length: 13 residues. CDR1 and CDR2 (germline): LNHDA, SQIVND (reference sequence). V was clipped by 7 bases and J by 6 bases, with 15 bases between them. CDR3 nucleotides: TGTGCCAGTAAAAACCCAGGGGATAATGGCTACACCTTC. This encodes CASKNPGDNGYTF. The full variable domain, with the rest looked up from reference TRBV19 and TRBJ1-2, is DGGITQSPKYLFRKEGQNVTLSCEQNLNHDAMYWYRQDPGQGLRLIYYSQIVNDFQKGDIAEGYSVSREKKESFPLTVTSAQKNPTAFYLCASKNPGDNGYTFGSGTRLTVV.

The genes are TRBV27 and TRBJ1-1, with 8 bases that match TRBD1. V lost 0 bases, J lost 7 bases, and 10 bases stayed unmatched. Germline-derived CDR1 and CDR2 are MNHEY and SMNVEV (reference sequence). The CDR3 totals 16 residues. CDR3 DNA: TGTGCCAGCAGTTTATCGGACCCCACAGGGGGTTTTGAAGCTTTCTTT. Translated: CASSLSDPTGGFEAFF.

The chain links TRBV6-1 to TRBJ1-1, with TRBD1 matching over 7 bases. CDR3 length: 14 residues. From germline, CDR1 is MNHNS and CDR2 SASEGT. V was pared by 6 bases and J by 1 base, with 5 bases of the junction left unmatched. The CDR3 coding sequence is TGTGCCAGCAGGGATAGGACAGGGAACACTGAAGCTTTCTTT. It yields the protein CASRDRTGNTEAFF.

The chain joins TRBV5-1 to TRBJ2-1; 8 nucleotides match TRBD1. This CDR3 contains 16 residues. J was trimmed by 4 bases and V by 4 bases; bases with no gene match: 10. Germline CDR1 is SGHRS and CDR2 is YFSETQ. The CDR3: CASSAGQGGGYNEQFF. Written as DNA, the CDR3 is TGCGCCAGCAGCGCAGGACAGGGCGGAGGGTACAATGAGCAGTTCTTC.

The genes are TRBV27 and TRBJ1-5, with a possible D match to TRBD1 (5 bases). V shed 6 bases and J shed 7 bases, with 10 bases lying between them. Germline V gene data show CDR1 as MNHEY and CDR2 as SMNVEV (reference sequence). This CDR3 region has 12 residues. CDR3 DNA sequence: TGTGCCAGCAGGAGGGGAGGACAGCCCCAGCATTTT. Amino acids: CASRRGGQPQHF.

The rearrangement uses TRBV4-1 and TRBJ2-1; D is perhaps TRBD1 (6 bases). Germline V gives CDR1 MGHRA, CDR2 YSYEKL. CDR3 length: 16 residues. The V end was cut by 3 bases, the J end by 4 bases, with 16 bases between. Written as DNA, the CDR3 is TGCGCCAGCAGCCAGGGGTTGGTGGGACAATACAATGAGCAGTTCTTC. Translation gives CASSQGLVGQYNEQFF.

The rearrangement joins TRBV7-2 to TRBJ2-3, with a weak D call TRBD2 (5 bases). The CDR3 has 13 amino acids. CDR1 is SGHTA and CDR2 is FQGNSA in the germline V gene. The V and J ends lost 8 bases and 3 bases respectively, with 12 bases between them. The CDR3 DNA sequence: TGTGCCAGCGGAGGTATCGGAACAGATACGCAGTATTTT. It is translated as CASGGIGTDTQYF.

The chain uses TRBV6-1 and TRBJ2-7, with 9 bases identical to TRBD1. The CDR3 consists of 15 residues. The V gene's germline CDR1 is MNHNS and CDR2 SASEGT. The J segment lost 5 bases and the V segment lost 7 bases, leaving 12 bases of the junction unmatched. The CDR3 DNA reads TGTGCCAGCATTTCGAAAAGGACAGGGGACCACGAGCAGTACTTC. It yields the protein CASISKRTGDHEQYF.

The gene calls are TRBV7-8 and TRBJ2-1; 10 bases agree with TRBD2. The germline V gene encodes CDR1 SGHVS and CDR2 FQNEAQ. Germline trimming cut 8 bases from V and 3 bases from J; bases unmatched to any gene: 16. This CDR3 has 18 amino acids. The CDR3 coding sequence is TGTGCCAGCCTAGTCCGCCGTGACTTAGCGGGAGGCTACAATGAGCAGTTCTTC. This codes for CASLVRRDLAGGYNEQFF.

V gene TRBV10-2 combines with J gene TRBJ2-5, with 15 nucleotides matching TRBD2. The CDR3 extends over 18 amino acids. CDR1 WSHSY and CDR2 SAAADI come from the germline V gene. The J segment lost 2 bases and the V segment lost 6 bases, leaving 10 bases of the junction unmatched. CDR3 region: CASSRTSGRAWYQETQYF. The CDR3 DNA reads TGCGCCAGCAGCAGGACTAGCGGGAGGGCCTGGTATCAAGAGACCCAGTACTTC.

V usage is TRBV5-6 and J usage is TRBJ1-5, with D hard to call. CDR1 and CDR2 from the germline V gene are SGHDT and YYEEEE. V was clipped by 1 base and J by 3 bases, with 8 bases between them. The CDR3 is 14 amino acids. CDR3 bases: TGTGCCAGCAGCTTGACGCAGAACAATCAGCCCCAGCATTTT. Protein sequence: CASSLTQNNQPQHF.

The rearrangement uses TRBV19 and TRBJ2-2, with 10 bases matching TRBD1. From germline, CDR1 is LNHDA and CDR2 SQIVND (reference sequence). The CDR3 sequence is 16 residues long. V was pared by 5 bases and J by 4 bases, with 7 bases of the junction left unmatched. Written as DNA, the CDR3 is TGTGCCAGTAGTCTCGCGACAGGGGGCTTCACCGGGGAGCTGTTTTTT. It encodes CASSLATGGFTGELFF.

This chain joins TRBV7-9 and TRBJ2-1, with TRBD2 matching over 10 bases. The CDR3 covers 17 residues. Per germline, CDR1 SEHNR and CDR2 FQNEAQ (reference sequence). Losses at the gene ends were 5 bases for V and 6 bases for J; bases not matched to a gene: 13. CDR3 bases: TGTGCCAGCAGCCCCACCGGGACTAGCGCCCAGGGCAATGAGCAGTTCTTC. Protein sequence: CASSPTGTSAQGNEQFF.

The rearrangement joins TRBV21-1 to TRBJ1-1. TRBV21-1 corresponds to a pseudogene. CDR3 length: 13 residues. CDR3 DNA: TGTGCCAGCATTCAGACGGGGGGCGCTGAAGCTTTCTTT. It is translated as CASIQTGGAEAFF.

The genes are TRBV19 and TRBJ1-6, with D uncertain. Trimming shortened V by 1 base and J by 7 bases, and 5 bases separated the two germline ends. This CDR3 comprises 13 residues. Germline CDR1 LNHDA, CDR2 SQIVND (reference sequence). CDR3 sequence: CASSIVVNSPLHF. CDR3 nucleotide sequence: TGTGCCAGTAGTATAGTAGTGAATTCACCCCTCCACTTT.

This clone has only a few counts. The chain uses TRBV14 and TRBJ1-2, with a tentative D call TRBD1 (6 bases). Germline V CDR1 and CDR2: SGHDN, FVKESK. The CDR3 spans 13 residues. Trimming pared 1 base from V and 10 bases from J, leaving 13 bases between. CDR3 sequence reads: CASSQGEGTTYTF. In DNA form, the CDR3 reads TGTGCCAGCAGCCAAGGGGAGGGGACAACCTACACCTTC.

The V gene is TRBV28, the J gene TRBJ1-2; D ambiguous. Germline CDR1 and CDR2: MDHEN and SYDVKM. This CDR3 region has 14 residues. V was clipped by 2 bases and J by 4 bases, with 11 bases between them. CDR3 in amino acids: CASSLELKLYGYTF. The CDR3 bases are TGTGCCAGCAGTTTAGAACTCAAGCTCTATGGCTACACCTTC.

The chain carries TRBV5-1 and TRBJ1-1, with TRBD1 as a possible D gene (5 bases). This CDR3 contains 15 residues. Between the trimmed V and J ends, which lost 4 bases and 1 base, there was a span of 14 bases. In germline, CDR1 is SGHRS, CDR2 YFSETQ. CDR3 residues: CASSGGTAWNTEAFF. The CDR3 DNA reads as TGCGCCAGCAGCGGGGGGACCGCCTGGAACACTGAAGCTTTCTTT.

This clone was seen a handful of times. The chain employs TRBV20-1 and TRBJ1-1, with a weak D call TRBD1 (6 bases). The germline V gene encodes CDR1 DFQATT and CDR2 SNEGSKA (reference sequence). The CDR3 length is 11 residues. Between the trimmed V and J ends, which lost 6 bases and 8 bases, there was a span of 13 bases. CDR3 in DNA: TGCAGTGCCCCTCAGGGGAACGAAGCTTTCTTT. This sequence encodes CSAPQGNEAFF.

The chain carries TRBV7-2 and TRBJ2-5; 8 nucleotides align to TRBD2. CDR1 is SGHTA, CDR2 FQGNSA, per germline. J gave up 0 bases and V 0 bases, and 9 bases lay outside the gene matches. The CDR3 spans 18 residues. The CDR3 DNA is TGTGCCAGCAGCTTAGCGGGAGCGGGAGTTAAGAACCAAGAGACCCAGTACTTC. Its translation: CASSLAGAGVKNQETQYF.